This T cell receptor beta chain was documented in a study of cytomegalovirus exposure and HLA in healthy donors. Study information: About 200 million T cells yielded more than 95 million unique TCR beta sequences, as an earlier analysis found. Findings and limits, study-wide: Later work showed greater clonal expansion in HLA-associated TCR beta chains than in equally common others.

This clone was seen more than once but under ten times. What it binds is unknown. The CDR3 runs to 15 residues. The germline CDR1 and CDR2 sequences are KGHSH and LQKENI. V gave up 3 bases and J gave up 2 bases; unmatched junction bases: 5. 60 Vbeta and 13 Jbeta primers were used in PCR. Repertoires were generated with immunoSEQ multiplex PCR, while TCRdb's copy carries only in-frame clones and drops some. Here the sample spans tens of thousands of clones, under 80% being singletons. Sequencing was performed on PBMCs. The origin of this receptor is a man aged 25-45 years in good health and CMV-seropositive. The V gene is TRBV18, the J gene TRBJ1-1, with 8 nucleotides matching TRBD1. CDR3 sequence (DNA): TGTGCCAGCTCACCGCGACAGGGGAAAAACACTGAAGCTTTCTTT. Protein sequence: CASSPRQGKNTEAFF.